This TCR beta chain was captured by sequencing in a study of molecular identifiers for immune sequencing clone quantification. A word on this clonotype: Antigen: not known.

Each library that profiled naive CD8 cells came from around 18,000 to 910,000 sorted cells with 10%, 30% or 50% RNA. Naive CD8 T cells were sorted, and the gate applied was CD8+CD4-CCR7+CD45RA+. Using its own MiXCR run on the PCR reads, TCRdb lists one record per CDR3 protein. Altogether 55,000 to 75,000 distinct CDR3 sequences are present, about 18% being singletons, with the ten largest covering roughly 1.4%. The CDR3 extends over 17 amino acids. Germline values: CDR1 SGHVS, CDR2 FQNEAQ. Trimming pared 0 bases from V and 4 bases from J, leaving 18 bases between. General observations from the study: Molecules of identical TCR sharing a barcode could underestimate highly expanded clone sizes. Over 99% of CMV-specific effector molecules, but under 1% of naive ones, were in clones above 20 copies.

The clonotype comes from a human donor in good health. Some libraries in this study had Jurkat cell RNA spiked in. The chain carries TRBV7-8 and TRBJ2-5; D gene unclear. The material sequenced was naive CD8+ T cells from blood, with Jurkat cell RNA spiked in. The subset: FACS-sorted CD8+CD4-CCR7+CD45RA+ naive T cells. CDR3 sequence (DNA): TGTGCCAGCAGCTTAGCTTTATGGGGTGGTGTCGGAGAGACCCAGTACTTC. Translating it yields CASSLALWGGVGETQYF.